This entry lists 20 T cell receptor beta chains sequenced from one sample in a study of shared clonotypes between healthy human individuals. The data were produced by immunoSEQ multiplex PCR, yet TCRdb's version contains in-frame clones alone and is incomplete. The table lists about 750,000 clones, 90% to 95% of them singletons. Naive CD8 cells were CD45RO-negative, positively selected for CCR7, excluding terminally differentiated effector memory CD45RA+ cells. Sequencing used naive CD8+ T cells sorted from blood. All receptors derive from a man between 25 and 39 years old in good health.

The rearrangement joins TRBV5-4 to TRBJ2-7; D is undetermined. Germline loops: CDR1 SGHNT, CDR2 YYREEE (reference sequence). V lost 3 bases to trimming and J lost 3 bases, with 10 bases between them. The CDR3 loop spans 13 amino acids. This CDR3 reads CASSYENGYEQYF. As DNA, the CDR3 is TGTGCCAGCAGCTATGAAAATGGCTACGAGCAGTACTTC.

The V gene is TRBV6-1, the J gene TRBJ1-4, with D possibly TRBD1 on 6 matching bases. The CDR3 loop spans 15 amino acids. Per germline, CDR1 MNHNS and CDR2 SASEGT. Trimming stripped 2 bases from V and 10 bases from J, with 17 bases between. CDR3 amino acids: CASSEKKGGRAKLFF. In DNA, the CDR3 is TGTGCCAGCAGTGAAAAAAAGGGGGGGAGAGCAAAACTGTTTTTT.

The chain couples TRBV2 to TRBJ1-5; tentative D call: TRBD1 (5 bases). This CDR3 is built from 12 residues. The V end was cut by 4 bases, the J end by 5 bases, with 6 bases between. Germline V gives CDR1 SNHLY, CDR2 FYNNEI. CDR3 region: CASSGGDQPQHF. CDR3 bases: TGTGCCAGCAGTGGGGGGGATCAGCCCCAGCATTTT.

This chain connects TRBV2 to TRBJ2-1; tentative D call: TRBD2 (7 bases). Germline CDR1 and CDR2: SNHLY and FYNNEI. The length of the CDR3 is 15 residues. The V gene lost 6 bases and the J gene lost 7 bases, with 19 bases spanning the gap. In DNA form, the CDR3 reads TGTGCCAGCAGCTCCCGAGGGGGGGTGTGGAATGAGCAGTTCTTC. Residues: CASSSRGGVWNEQFF. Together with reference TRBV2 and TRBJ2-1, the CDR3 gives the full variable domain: EPEVTQTPSHQVTQMGQEVILRCVPISNHLYFYWYRQILGQKVEFLVSFYNNEISEKSEIFDDQFSVERPDGSNFTLKIRSTKLEDSAMYFCASSSRGGVWNEQFFGPGTRLTVL.

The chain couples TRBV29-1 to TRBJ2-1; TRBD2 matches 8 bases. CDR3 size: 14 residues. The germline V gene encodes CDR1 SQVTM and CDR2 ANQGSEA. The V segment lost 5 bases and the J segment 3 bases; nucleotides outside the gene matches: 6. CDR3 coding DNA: TGCAGCGTTTGGTCCGGGACTAGCTACAATGAGCAGTTCTTC. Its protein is CSVWSGTSYNEQFF.

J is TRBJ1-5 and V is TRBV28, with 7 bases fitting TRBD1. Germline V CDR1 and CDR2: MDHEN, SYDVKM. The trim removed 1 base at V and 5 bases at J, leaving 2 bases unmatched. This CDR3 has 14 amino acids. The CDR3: CASSLSQGDQPQHF. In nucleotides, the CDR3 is TGTGCCAGCAGTTTATCCCAGGGGGATCAGCCCCAGCATTTT.

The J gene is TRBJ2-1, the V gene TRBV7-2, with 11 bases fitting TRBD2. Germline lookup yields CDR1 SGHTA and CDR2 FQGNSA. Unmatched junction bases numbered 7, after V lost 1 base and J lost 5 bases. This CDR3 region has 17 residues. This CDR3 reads CASSLDYSGRAHNEQFF. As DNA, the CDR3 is TGTGCCAGCAGCTTAGATTATAGCGGGAGGGCGCACAATGAGCAGTTCTTC.

CDR3 bases: TGTGCCAGCACCATCCAACCGAGCTCCTACAATGAGCAGTTCTTC. It translates to CASTIQPSSYNEQFF. The V gene is TRBV28, the J gene TRBJ2-1, with D unresolved. The germline V gene encodes CDR1 MDHEN and CDR2 SYDVKM. Trimming left V 7 bases short and J 0 bases short, with 13 bases between. This CDR3 contains 15 residues.

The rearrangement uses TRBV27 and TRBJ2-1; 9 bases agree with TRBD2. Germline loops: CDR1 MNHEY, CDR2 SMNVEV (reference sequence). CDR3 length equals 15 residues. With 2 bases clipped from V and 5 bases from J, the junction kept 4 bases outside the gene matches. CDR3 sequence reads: CASSLGASGNNEQFF. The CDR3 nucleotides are TGTGCCAGCAGTTTAGGGGCTAGCGGGAACAATGAGCAGTTCTTC.

CDR3 bases: TGTGCCAGCAGCCGTTCACTAGGCGAAGAGACGGCCCAGTACTTC. Translating gives CASSRSLGEETAQYF. The V and J genes are TRBV7-8 and TRBJ2-5; D perhaps matches TRBD2 (5 bases). Germline V gene sequence: CDR1 SGHVS, CDR2 FQNEAQ. CDR3 length: 15 amino acids. Trimming took off 5 bases at V and 9 bases at J, with 22 bases between the two ends.

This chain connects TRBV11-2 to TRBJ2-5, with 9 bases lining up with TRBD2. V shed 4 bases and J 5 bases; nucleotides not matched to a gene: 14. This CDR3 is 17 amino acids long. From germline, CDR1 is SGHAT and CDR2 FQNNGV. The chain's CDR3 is CASSSGGREGLVETQYF. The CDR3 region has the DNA TGTGCCAGCAGCTCCGGGGGGCGGGAGGGCCTTGTCGAGACCCAGTACTTC.

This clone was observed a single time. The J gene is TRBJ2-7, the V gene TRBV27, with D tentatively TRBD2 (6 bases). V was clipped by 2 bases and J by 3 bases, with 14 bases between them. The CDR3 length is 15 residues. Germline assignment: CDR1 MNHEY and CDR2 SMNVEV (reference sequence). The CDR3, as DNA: TGTGCCAGCAGTTTAAGAGGAGGGGCCGGCTACGAGCAGTACTTC. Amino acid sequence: CASSLRGGAGYEQYF.

CDR3 in DNA: TGTGCCAGCAGTTTAAAGGGGGCTGGGTACACCATATATTTT. It codes for CASSLKGAGYTIYF. The V call is TRBV28, the J call TRBJ1-3, with 7 bases fitting TRBD1. The junction had 6 bases not matched to a gene; V was cut back by 2 bases and J by 8 bases. CDR3 length: 14 residues. From germline, CDR1 is MDHEN and CDR2 SYDVKM.

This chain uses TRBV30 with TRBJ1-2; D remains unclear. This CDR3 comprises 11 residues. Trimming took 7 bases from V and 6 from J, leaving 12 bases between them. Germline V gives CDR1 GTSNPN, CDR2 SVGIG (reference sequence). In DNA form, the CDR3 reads TGTGCCTTCAGGTTCAAGGATGGCTACACCTTC. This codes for CAFRFKDGYTF.

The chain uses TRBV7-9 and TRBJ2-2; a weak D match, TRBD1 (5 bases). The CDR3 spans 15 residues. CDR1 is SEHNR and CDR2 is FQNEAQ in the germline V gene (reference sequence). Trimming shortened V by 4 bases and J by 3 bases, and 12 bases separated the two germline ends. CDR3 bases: TGTGCCAGCAGCTCCGTCAGGGCGGACACCGGGGAGCTGTTTTTT. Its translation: CASSSVRADTGELFF.

CDR3 in amino acids: CASSPQAWNEQFF. As DNA, the CDR3 is TGTGCCAGCAGCCCCCAGGCGTGGAATGAGCAGTTCTTC. The genes are TRBV5-4 and TRBJ2-1, with D unresolved. Trimming left V 4 bases short and J 7 bases short, with 12 bases between. The CDR3 has 13 residues. Germline V lookup: CDR1 SGHNT, CDR2 YYREEE (reference sequence).

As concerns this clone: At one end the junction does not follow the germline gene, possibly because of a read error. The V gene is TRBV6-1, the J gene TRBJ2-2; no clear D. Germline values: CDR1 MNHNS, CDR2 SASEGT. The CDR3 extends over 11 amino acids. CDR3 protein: CATSWGGELFF. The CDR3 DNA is TGTGCCACCAGTTGGGGCGGGGAGCTGTTTTTT.

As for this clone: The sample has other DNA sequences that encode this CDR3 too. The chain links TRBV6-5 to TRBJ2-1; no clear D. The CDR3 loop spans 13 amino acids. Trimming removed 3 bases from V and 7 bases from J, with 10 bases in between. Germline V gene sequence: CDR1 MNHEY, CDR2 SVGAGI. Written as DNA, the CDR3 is TGTGCCAGCAGTTATTCTGACCGGAATGAGCAGTTCTTC. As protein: CASSYSDRNEQFF.

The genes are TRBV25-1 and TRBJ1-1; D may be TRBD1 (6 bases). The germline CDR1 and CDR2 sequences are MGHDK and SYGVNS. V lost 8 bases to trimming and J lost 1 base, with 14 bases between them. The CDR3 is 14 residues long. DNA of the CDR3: TGTGCCAGCGGGTTGACAGGTTCGAACACTGAAGCTTTCTTT. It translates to CASGLTGSNTEAFF.

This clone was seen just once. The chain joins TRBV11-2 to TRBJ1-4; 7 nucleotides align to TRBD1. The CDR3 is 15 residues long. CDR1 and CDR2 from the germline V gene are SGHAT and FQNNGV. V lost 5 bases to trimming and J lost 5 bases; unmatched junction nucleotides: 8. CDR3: CASSGQQGLNEKLFF. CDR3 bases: TGTGCCAGCAGCGGTCAACAGGGGTTGAATGAAAAACTGTTTTTT.